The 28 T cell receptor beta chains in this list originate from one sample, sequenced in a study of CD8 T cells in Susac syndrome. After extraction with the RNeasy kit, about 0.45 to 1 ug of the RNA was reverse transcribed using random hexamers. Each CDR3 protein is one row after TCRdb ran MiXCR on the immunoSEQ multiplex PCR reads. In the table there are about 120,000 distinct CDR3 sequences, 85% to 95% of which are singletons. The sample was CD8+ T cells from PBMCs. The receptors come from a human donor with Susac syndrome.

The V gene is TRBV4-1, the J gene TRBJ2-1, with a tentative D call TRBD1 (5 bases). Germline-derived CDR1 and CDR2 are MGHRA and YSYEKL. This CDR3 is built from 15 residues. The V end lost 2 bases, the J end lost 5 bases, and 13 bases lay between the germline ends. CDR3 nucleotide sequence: TGCGCCAGCAGCCAACCAAGACAGTCGGACAATGAGCAGTTCTTC. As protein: CASSQPRQSDNEQFF.

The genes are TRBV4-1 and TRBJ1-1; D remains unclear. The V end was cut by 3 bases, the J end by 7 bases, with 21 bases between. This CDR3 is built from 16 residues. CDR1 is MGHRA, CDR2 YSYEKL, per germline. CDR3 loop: CASSQALEGGGSEAFF. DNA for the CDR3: TGCGCCAGCAGCCAGGCCCTAGAGGGAGGAGGTAGTGAAGCTTTCTTT.

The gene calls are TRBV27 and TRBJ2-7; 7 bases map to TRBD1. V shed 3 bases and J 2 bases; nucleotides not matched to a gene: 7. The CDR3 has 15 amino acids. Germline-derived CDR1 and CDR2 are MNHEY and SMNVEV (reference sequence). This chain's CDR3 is CASSLDGQVTYEQYF. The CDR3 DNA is TGTGCCAGCAGTTTGGACGGACAGGTTACCTACGAGCAGTACTTC.

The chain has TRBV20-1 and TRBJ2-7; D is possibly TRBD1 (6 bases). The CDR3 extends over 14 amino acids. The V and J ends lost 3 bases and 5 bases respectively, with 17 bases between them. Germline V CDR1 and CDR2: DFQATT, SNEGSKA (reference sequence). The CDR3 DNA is TGCAGTGCTAGCCCCGGAGGCAGGGGCAACGAGCAGTACTTC. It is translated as CSASPGGRGNEQYF.

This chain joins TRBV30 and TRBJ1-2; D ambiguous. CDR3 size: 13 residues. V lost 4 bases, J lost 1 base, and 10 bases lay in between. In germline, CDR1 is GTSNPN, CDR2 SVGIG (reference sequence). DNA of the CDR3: TGTGCCTGGAAGCGGGCCCTTAACTATGGCTACACCTTC. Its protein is CAWKRALNYGYTF.

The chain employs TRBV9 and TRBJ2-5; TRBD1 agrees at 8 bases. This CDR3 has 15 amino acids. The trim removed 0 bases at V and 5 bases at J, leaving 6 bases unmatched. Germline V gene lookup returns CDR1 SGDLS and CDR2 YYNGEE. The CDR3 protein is CASSVVPGGTETQYF. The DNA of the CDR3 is TGTGCCAGCAGCGTAGTCCCAGGGGGCACGGAGACCCAGTACTTC.

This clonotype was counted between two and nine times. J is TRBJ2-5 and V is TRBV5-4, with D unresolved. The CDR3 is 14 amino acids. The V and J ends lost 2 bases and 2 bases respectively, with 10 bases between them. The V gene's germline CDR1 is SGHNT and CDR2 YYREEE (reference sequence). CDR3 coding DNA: TGTGCCAGCAGCTTACGCGACTCGCAAGAGACCCAGTACTTC. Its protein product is CASSLRDSQETQYF.

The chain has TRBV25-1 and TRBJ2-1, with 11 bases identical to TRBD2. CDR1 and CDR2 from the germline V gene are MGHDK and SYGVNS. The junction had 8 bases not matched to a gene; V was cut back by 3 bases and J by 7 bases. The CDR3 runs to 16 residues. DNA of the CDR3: TGTGCCAGCAGTGATCAGACTAGCGGGGATGGTAATGAGCAGTTCTTC. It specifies CASSDQTSGDGNEQFF.

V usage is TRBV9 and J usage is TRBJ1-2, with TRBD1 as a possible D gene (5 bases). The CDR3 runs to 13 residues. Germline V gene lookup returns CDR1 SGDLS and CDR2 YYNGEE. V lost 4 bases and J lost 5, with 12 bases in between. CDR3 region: CASSRGSLYGYTF. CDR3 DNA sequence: TGTGCCAGCAGCAGGGGATCACTTTATGGCTACACCTTC.

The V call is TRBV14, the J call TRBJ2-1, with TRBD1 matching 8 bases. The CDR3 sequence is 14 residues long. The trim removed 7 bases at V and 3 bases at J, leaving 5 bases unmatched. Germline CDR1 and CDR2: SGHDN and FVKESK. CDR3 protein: CASNRDRSYNEQFF. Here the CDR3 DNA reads TGTGCCAGCAACCGGGACAGGAGCTACAATGAGCAGTTCTTC.

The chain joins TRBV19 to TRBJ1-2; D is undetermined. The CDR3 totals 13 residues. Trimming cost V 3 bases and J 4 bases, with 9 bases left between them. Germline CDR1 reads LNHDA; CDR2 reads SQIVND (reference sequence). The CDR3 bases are TGTGCCAGTAGTATCGCGGCGGCCTATGGCTACACCTTC. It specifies CASSIAAAYGYTF.

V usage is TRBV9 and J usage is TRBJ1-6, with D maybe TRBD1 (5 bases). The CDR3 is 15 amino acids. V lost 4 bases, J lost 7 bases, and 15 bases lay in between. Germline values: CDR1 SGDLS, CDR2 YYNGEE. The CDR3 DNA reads TGTGCCAGCAGCCCGCGTGAGGGGTTCAATTCACCCCTCCACTTT. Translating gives CASSPREGFNSPLHF.

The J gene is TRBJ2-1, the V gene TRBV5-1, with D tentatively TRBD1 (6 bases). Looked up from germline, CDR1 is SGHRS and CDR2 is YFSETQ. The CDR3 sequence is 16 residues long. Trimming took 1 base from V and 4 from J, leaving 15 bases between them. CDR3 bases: TGCGCCAGCAGCTTGTCCGGGACACCAGAATACAATGAGCAGTTCTTC. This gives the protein CASSLSGTPEYNEQFF.

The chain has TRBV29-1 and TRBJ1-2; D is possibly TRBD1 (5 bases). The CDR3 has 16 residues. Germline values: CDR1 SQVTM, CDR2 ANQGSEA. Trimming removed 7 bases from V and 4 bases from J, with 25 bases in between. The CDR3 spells CSALPRTQGLFYGYTF. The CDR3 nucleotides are TGCAGCGCCCTGCCTAGGACCCAGGGATTGTTCTATGGCTACACCTTC.

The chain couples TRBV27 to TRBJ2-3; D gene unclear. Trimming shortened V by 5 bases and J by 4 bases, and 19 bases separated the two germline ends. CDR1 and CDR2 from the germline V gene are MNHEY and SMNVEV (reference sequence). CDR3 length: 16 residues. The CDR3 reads CASSARPGDEPDTQYF. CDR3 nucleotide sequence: TGTGCCAGCAGTGCCCGCCCCGGAGATGAGCCAGATACGCAGTATTTT.

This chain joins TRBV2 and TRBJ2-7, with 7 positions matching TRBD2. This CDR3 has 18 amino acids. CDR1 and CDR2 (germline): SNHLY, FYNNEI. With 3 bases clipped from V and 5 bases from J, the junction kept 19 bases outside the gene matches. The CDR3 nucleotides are TGTGCCAGCAGTGACTTTTGGTCCGGACTAGACTCTTCGGACGAGCAGTACTTC. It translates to CASSDFWSGLDSSDEQYF.

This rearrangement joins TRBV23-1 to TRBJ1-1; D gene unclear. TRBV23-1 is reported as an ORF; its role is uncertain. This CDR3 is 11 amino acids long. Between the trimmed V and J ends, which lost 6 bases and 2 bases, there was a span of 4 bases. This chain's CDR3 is CASSGNTEAFF. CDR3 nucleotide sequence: TGCGCCAGCAGCGGAAACACTGAAGCTTTCTTT.

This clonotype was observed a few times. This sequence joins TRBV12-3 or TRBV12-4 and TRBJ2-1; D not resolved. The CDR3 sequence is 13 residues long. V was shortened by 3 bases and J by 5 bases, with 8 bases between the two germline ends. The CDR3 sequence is CASSFSRDNEQFF. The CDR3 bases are TGTGCCAGCAGTTTTAGTAGGGACAATGAGCAGTTCTTC.

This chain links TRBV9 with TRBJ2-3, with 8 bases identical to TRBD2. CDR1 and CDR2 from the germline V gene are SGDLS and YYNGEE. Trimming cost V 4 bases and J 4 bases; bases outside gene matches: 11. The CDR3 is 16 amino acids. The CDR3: CASSPRERGMADTQYF. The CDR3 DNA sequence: TGTGCCAGCAGCCCCAGGGAGCGGGGGATGGCAGATACGCAGTATTTT.

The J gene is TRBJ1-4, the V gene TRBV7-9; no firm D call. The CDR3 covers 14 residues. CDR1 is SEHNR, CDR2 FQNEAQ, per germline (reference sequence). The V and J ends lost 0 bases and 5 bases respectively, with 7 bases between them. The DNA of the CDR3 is TGTGCCAGCAGCTTAGCCCAGGAAAATGAAAAACTGTTTTTT. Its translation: CASSLAQENEKLFF.

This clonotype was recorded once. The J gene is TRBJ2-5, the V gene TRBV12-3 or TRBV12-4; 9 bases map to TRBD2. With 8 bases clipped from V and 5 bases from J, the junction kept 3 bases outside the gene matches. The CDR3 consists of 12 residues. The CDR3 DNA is TGTGCCAGCGCTAGCGGGGCCGAGACCCAGTACTTC. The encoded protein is CASASGAETQYF.

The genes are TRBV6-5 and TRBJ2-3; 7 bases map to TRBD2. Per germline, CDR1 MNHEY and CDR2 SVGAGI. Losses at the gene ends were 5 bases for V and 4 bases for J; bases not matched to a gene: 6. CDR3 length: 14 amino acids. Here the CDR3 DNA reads TGTGCCAGCAGTCCGGGGGGAGAAGCAGATACGCAGTATTTT. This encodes CASSPGGEADTQYF.

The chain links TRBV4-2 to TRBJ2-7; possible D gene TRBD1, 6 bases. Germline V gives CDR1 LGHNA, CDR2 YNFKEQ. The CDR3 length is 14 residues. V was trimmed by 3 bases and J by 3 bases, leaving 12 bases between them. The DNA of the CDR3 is TGTGCCAGCAGCCACGGCACAGGGAACTACGAGCAGTACTTC. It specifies CASSHGTGNYEQYF.

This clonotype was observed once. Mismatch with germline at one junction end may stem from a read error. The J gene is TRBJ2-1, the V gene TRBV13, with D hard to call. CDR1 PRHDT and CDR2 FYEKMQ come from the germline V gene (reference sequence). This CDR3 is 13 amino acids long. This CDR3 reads CSSLGRRVDEQFF. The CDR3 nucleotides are TGTTCCAGCTTAGGCCGAAGGGTTGATGAGCAGTTCTTC.

CDR3 sequence (DNA): TGCAGTGCCCGAACGCCCGGTACGGAGACTTCACCCCTCCACTTT. This sequence encodes CSARTPGTETSPLHF. The chain joins TRBV20-1 to TRBJ1-6; D is ambiguous. V was trimmed by 6 bases and J by 9 bases, leaving 21 bases between them. CDR1 DFQATT and CDR2 SNEGSKA come from the germline V gene (reference sequence). The CDR3 spans 15 residues.

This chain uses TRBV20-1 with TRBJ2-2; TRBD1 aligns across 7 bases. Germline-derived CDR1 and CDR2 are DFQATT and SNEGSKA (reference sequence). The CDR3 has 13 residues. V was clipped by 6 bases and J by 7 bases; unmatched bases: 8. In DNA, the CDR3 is TGCAGTGCCCGAAAAGACAGGGTCGGGGAGCTGTTTTTT. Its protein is CSARKDRVGELFF.

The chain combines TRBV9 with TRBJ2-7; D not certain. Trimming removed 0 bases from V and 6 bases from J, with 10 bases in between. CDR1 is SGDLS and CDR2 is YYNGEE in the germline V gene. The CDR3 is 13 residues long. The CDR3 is CASSVEIWGEQYF. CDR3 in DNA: TGTGCCAGCAGCGTAGAGATCTGGGGCGAGCAGTACTTC.

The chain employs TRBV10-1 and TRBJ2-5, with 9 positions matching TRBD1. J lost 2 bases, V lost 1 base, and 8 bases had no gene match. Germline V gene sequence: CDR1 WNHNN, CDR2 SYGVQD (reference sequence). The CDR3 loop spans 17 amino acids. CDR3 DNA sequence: TGCGCCAGCAGTGAGTGGGCCGGGACAGGGATACAAGAGACCCAGTACTTC. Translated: CASSEWAGTGIQETQYF.